The clone carrying this TCR beta chain is judged medium-sized. Its antigen is undetermined. This sample stems from a study of molecular identifiers for immune sequencing clone quantification. Overall study results and limits: Detecting spiked Jurkat TCR RNA from one cell among around 930,000 naive cells was reportedly possible.

Via MiXCR, TCRdb re-called the PCR reads, giving one row per CDR3 protein. This sample yields 38,000 or so distinct CDR3 sequences, of which less than 20% are seen a single time; approximately 6.7% belongs to the top ten. This CDR3 has 14 amino acids. The germline V gene has CDR1 SGHTA and CDR2 FQGTGA. J was trimmed by 5 bases and V by 5 bases; bases with no gene match: 4. Sorting isolated naive CD8 T cells as CD8+CD4-CCR7+CD45RA+ events. The sequencing sample was made of naive CD8+ T cells from blood, with Jurkat cell RNA spiked in. Subset denoted: FACS-sorted CD8+CD4-CCR7+CD45RA+ naive T cells. V is TRBV7-3 and J is TRBJ2-3, with 10 bases fitting TRBD1. The receptor was isolated from a human donor in good health. Some libraries in this study had Jurkat cell RNA spiked in. The CDR3 nucleotides are TGTGCCAGCAGCCTGGGACAGGGGATAGATACGCAGTATTTT. It encodes CASSLGQGIDTQYF.